Listed below are T cell receptor beta chains from one sample, sequenced in a study of T cell repertoires in cytomegalovirus infection. One entry per CDR3 protein, called by TCRdb with MiXCR from the reads. Of about 450,000 distinct CDR3 sequences in the sample, approximately 32% were seen once. Specimen: PBMCs. The source of these receptors is a human donor in good health (CMV status not recorded). Some clones in this sample may be carry-over from other donors' samples. The CDR3 runs from the conserved cysteine through the conserved F or W. The D gene is left open where the match is weak. Not all rows give a size; the values are once, few, many and, for expanded clones, a class.

v_call: TRBV10-3
clone_size: few
cdr3_length: 11
j_call: TRBJ2-7
d_call: .
cdr3_nt: TGTGCCATCAGTGACGGAGGCCGGCCGTACTTC
cdr3_aa: CAISDGGRPYF

v_call: TRBV25-1
clone_size: few
cdr3_length: 15
j_call: TRBJ1-4
d_call: TRBD1
cdr3_nt: TGTGCCAGCAGCGAGCCCGGGACAGGGAACGAAAAACTGTTTTTT
cdr3_aa: CASSEPGTGNEKLFF

v_call: TRBV27
clone_size: .
cdr3_length: 15
j_call: TRBJ2-7
d_call: TRBD1
cdr3_nt: TGTGCCAGCAGTTTGGGACGGGACAGGGGCGACGAGCAGTACTTC
cdr3_aa: CASSLGRDRGDEQYF

v_call: TRBV29-1
clone_size: .
cdr3_length: 13
j_call: TRBJ2-1
d_call: TRBD1
cdr3_nt: TGCAGCCACGCCGGGACAGGGGACAATGAGCAGTTCTTC
cdr3_aa: CSHAGTGDNEQFF

v_call: TRBV7-4
clone_size: many
cdr3_length: 18
j_call: TRBJ1-5
d_call: .
cdr3_nt: TGTGCCAGCAGCTTGCACGAACACGGAGATTATAGCAATCAGCCCCAGCATTTT
cdr3_aa: CASSLHEHGDYSNQPQHF

v_call: TRBV18
clone_size: .
cdr3_length: 14
j_call: TRBJ1-1
d_call: TRBD1
cdr3_nt: TGTGCCAGCTCTCCGTTTACAGGGGGCTCCCAAGCTTTCTTT
cdr3_aa: CASSPFTGGSQAFF

v_call: TRBV23-1
clone_size: .
cdr3_length: 15
j_call: TRBJ1-5
d_call: .
cdr3_nt: TGTGCCAGCAGCTTATGGGAGTATATGAATCAGCCCCAGCATTTT
cdr3_aa: CASSLWEYMNQPQHF

v_call: TRBV5-5
clone_size: .
cdr3_length: 13
j_call: TRBJ2-6
d_call: .
cdr3_nt: TGTGCCTCGAACGGGGTTGGGGCCAACGTCCTGACTTTC
cdr3_aa: CASNGVGANVLTF

v_call: TRBV18
clone_size: few
cdr3_length: 12
j_call: TRBJ2-7
d_call: .
cdr3_nt: TGTGCCAGCTCACCATCCGCCTACGAGCAGTACTTC
cdr3_aa: CASSPSAYEQYF

v_call: TRBV20-1
clone_size: few
cdr3_length: 14
j_call: TRBJ2-7
d_call: TRBD2
cdr3_nt: TGCAGTGCTAGAGAGGGGGGGTCATCGGACGAGCAGTACTTC
cdr3_aa: CSAREGGSSDEQYF

v_call: TRBV6-2/TRBV6-3
clone_size: many
cdr3_length: 14
j_call: TRBJ2-2
d_call: TRBD1
cdr3_nt: TGTGCCAGCAGTTCCACAGGGGAACCCGGGGAGCTGTTTTTT
cdr3_aa: CASSSTGEPGELFF

v_call: TRBV6-2/TRBV6-3
clone_size: .
cdr3_length: 14
j_call: TRBJ2-2
d_call: .
cdr3_nt: TGTGCCAGCTGGGTGTATCACCGGACCGGGGAGCTGTTTTTT
cdr3_aa: CASWVYHRTGELFF

v_call: TRBV5-6
clone_size: few
cdr3_length: 15
j_call: TRBJ1-4
d_call: .
cdr3_nt: TGTGCCAGCAGCTTTACCGAGTCGGCAGGCGGAAAACTGTTTTTT
cdr3_aa: CASSFTESAGGKLFF

v_call: TRBV6-6
clone_size: few
cdr3_length: 15
j_call: TRBJ2-3
d_call: .
cdr3_nt: TGTGCCAGCAGTTACGGCGGGGCGAACACAGATACGCAGTATTTT
cdr3_aa: CASSYGGANTDTQYF

v_call: TRBV7-9
clone_size: few
cdr3_length: 15
j_call: TRBJ2-3
d_call: .
cdr3_nt: TGTGCCAGCAGCCAAAGGGCCCAGAGCACAGATACGCAGTATTTT
cdr3_aa: CASSQRAQSTDTQYF

v_call: TRBV11-3
clone_size: .
cdr3_length: 16
j_call: TRBJ2-2
d_call: .
cdr3_nt: TGTGCCAGCAGCTACGGCGGGACTCTCAACACCGGGGAGCTGTTTTTT
cdr3_aa: CASSYGGTLNTGELFF

v_call: TRBV7-3
clone_size: .
cdr3_length: 13
j_call: TRBJ2-7
d_call: .
cdr3_nt: TGTGCCAGCAGCTTAAGACACAACTACAAGCAGTACTTC
cdr3_aa: CASSLRHNYKQYF

v_call: TRBV4-1
clone_size: many
cdr3_length: 13
j_call: TRBJ1-6
d_call: .
cdr3_nt: TGCGCCAGCAGCCAAGATACAAATTCACCCCTCCACTTT
cdr3_aa: CASSQDTNSPLHF

v_call: TRBV6-1
clone_size: .
cdr3_length: 14
j_call: TRBJ1-2
d_call: TRBD1
cdr3_nt: TGTGCCAGCAAGGGACAGGCCCAAAACTATGGCTACACCTTC
cdr3_aa: CASKGQAQNYGYTF

v_call: TRBV7-6
clone_size: few
cdr3_length: 15
j_call: TRBJ2-5
d_call: TRBD1
cdr3_nt: TGTGCCAGCAGCGCCGACAGGGGGTTCCAAGAGACCCAGTACTTC
cdr3_aa: CASSADRGFQETQYF

v_call: TRBV10-3
clone_size: .
cdr3_length: 16
j_call: TRBJ2-6
d_call: .
cdr3_nt: TGTGCCACGGGGGCAGGAGGCGGTTCTGGGGCCAACGTCCTGACTTTC
cdr3_aa: CATGAGGGSGANVLTF

v_call: TRBV11-1
clone_size: many
cdr3_length: 13
j_call: TRBJ2-1
d_call: .
cdr3_nt: TGTGCCAGCAGCTTAGGGGGTGCGGGGGAGCAGTTCTTC
cdr3_aa: CASSLGGAGEQFF

v_call: TRBV15
clone_size: .
cdr3_length: 15
j_call: TRBJ2-2
d_call: .
cdr3_nt: TGTGCCACCAGCAGCGGCGGGGTCAAGACCGGGGAGCTGTTTTTT
cdr3_aa: CATSSGGVKTGELFF

v_call: TRBV18
clone_size: .
cdr3_length: 15
j_call: TRBJ1-4
d_call: .
cdr3_nt: TGTGCCAGCTCACCAGAAGGGGCGTTCGGCGAAAAACTGTTTTTT
cdr3_aa: CASSPEGAFGEKLFF

v_call: TRBV7-2
clone_size: many
cdr3_length: 16
j_call: TRBJ2-3
d_call: TRBD1
cdr3_nt: TGTGCCAGCAGCTTAGTAGGGGGCTCGAGCACAGATACGCAGTATTTT
cdr3_aa: CASSLVGGSSTDTQYF

v_call: TRBV7-6
clone_size: many
cdr3_length: 15
j_call: TRBJ2-5
d_call: .
cdr3_nt: TGTGCCAGCAGCTCGTTACCGGGACCCCAAGAGACCCAGTACTTC
cdr3_aa: CASSSLPGPQETQYF

v_call: TRBV7-9
clone_size: few
cdr3_length: 15
j_call: TRBJ1-2
d_call: TRBD1
cdr3_nt: TGTGCCAGCAGCGAACAGGGGGCGCGTTTCGGCGGCTACACCTTC
cdr3_aa: CASSEQGARFGGYTF

v_call: TRBV7-6
clone_size: many
cdr3_length: 18
j_call: TRBJ2-6
d_call: .
cdr3_nt: TGTGCCAGCAGCTTAATACTCGGACTTCTAAGGGGGGCCAACGTCCTGACTTTC
cdr3_aa: CASSLILGLLRGANVLTF

v_call: TRBV24-1
clone_size: .
cdr3_length: 13
j_call: TRBJ1-1
d_call: .
cdr3_nt: TGTGCCACCAGTGATGCGGGGTCCGATGAAGCTTTCTTT
cdr3_aa: CATSDAGSDEAFF

v_call: TRBV28
clone_size: .
cdr3_length: 14
j_call: TRBJ1-5
d_call: .
cdr3_nt: TGTGCCAGCAGCCACCGGGACGGAAATCAGCCCCAGCATTTT
cdr3_aa: CASSHRDGNQPQHF

v_call: TRBV6-1
clone_size: .
cdr3_length: 14
j_call: TRBJ2-1
d_call: .
cdr3_nt: TGTGCCATCAGTGAAACCAGCTCCTACAATGAGCAGTTCTTC
cdr3_aa: CAISETSSYNEQFF

v_call: TRBV7-2
clone_size: many
cdr3_length: 16
j_call: TRBJ2-1
d_call: TRBD1
cdr3_nt: TGTGCCAGCAGCTTCCGCCCGGGACAGGGGATTAGTGAGCAGTTCTTC
cdr3_aa: CASSFRPGQGISEQFF

v_call: TRBV10-3
clone_size: many
cdr3_length: 13
j_call: TRBJ1-1
d_call: .
cdr3_nt: TGTGCCATCAGTGTCCAGGGGAACACTGAAGCTTTCTTT
cdr3_aa: CAISVQGNTEAFF

v_call: TRBV7-2
clone_size: many
cdr3_length: 13
j_call: TRBJ1-2
d_call: .
cdr3_nt: TGTGCCAGCAGCCAAGAGCTTAACTATGGCTACACCTTC
cdr3_aa: CASSQELNYGYTF

v_call: TRBV30
clone_size: .
cdr3_length: 16
j_call: TRBJ2-3
d_call: .
cdr3_nt: TGTGCCTGGAGTGTACTTGGCAGTTTTAGCACAGATACGCAGTATTTT
cdr3_aa: CAWSVLGSFSTDTQYF

v_call: TRBV11-2
clone_size: few
cdr3_length: 12
j_call: TRBJ2-1
d_call: .
cdr3_nt: TGTGCCAGCAGCTTACGCAGTAGTGAGCAGTTCTTC
cdr3_aa: CASSLRSSEQFF